What follows are 17 T cell receptor beta chains derived from one specimen sequenced in a study of shared clonotypes between healthy human individuals. Generated by immunoSEQ multiplex PCR, the TCRdb table keeps only in-frame clones and is missing some. Among about 2 million clones listed, 85% to 95% were seen once. Selected positively for CCR7 and CD45RO-negative, naive CD8 cells excluded terminally differentiated effector memory CD45RA+ cells. Specimen: naive CD8+ T cells sorted from blood. The origin of the receptors is a man between 18 and 29 years old in good health.

In this sample, this clone turned up once. The sample carries other DNA sequences with the same CDR3. CDR3 DNA sequence: TGTGCCAGCAGCCCCACAGGGGACTATGGCTACACCTTC. Translated, it gives CASSPTGDYGYTF. This chain joins TRBV6-5 and TRBJ1-2; 7 bases map to TRBD1. V shed 6 bases and J 3 bases; nucleotides not matched to a gene: 4. CDR3 size: 13 residues. CDR1 is MNHEY, CDR2 SVGAGI, per germline.

This clone appeared a few times. The gene calls are TRBV30 and TRBJ1-2; weak D call: TRBD1 (5 bases). This CDR3 region has 11 residues. Germline assignment: CDR1 GTSNPN and CDR2 SVGIG (reference sequence). Trimming took 6 bases from V and 7 from J, leaving 12 bases between them. This chain's CDR3 is CACLQGLGYTF. Here the CDR3 DNA reads TGTGCCTGCTTGCAGGGACTTGGCTACACCTTC.

This chain joins TRBV4-1 and TRBJ2-7, with TRBD1 matching over 7 bases. Trimming cost V 3 bases and J 6 bases; bases outside gene matches: 2. Germline V CDR1 and CDR2: MGHRA, YSYEKL. The CDR3 spans 12 residues. The CDR3 bases are TGCGCCAGCAGCCACACAGGGGCCGAGCAGTACTTC. Translation: CASSHTGAEQYF.

V usage is TRBV10-1 and J usage is TRBJ2-3, with D unresolved. V lost 2 bases and J lost 5, with 8 bases in between. There are 13 residues in the CDR3. The germline gives CDR1 WNHNN, CDR2 SYGVQD (reference sequence). The CDR3 nucleotides are TGCGCCAGCAGTGAGGTGGTGGAAGATACGCAGTATTTT. Its translation is CASSEVVEDTQYF.

This clone was detected once. The chain employs TRBV6-5 and TRBJ2-1; TRBD1 might be the D (5 bases). The CDR3 runs 15 residues. The V gene's germline CDR1 is MNHEY and CDR2 SVGAGI. V was clipped by 2 bases and J by 0 bases, with 8 bases between them. CDR3 coding DNA: TGTGCCAGCAGTTACGACGACAGCTCCTACAATGAGCAGTTCTTC. Translation: CASSYDDSSYNEQFF.

The chain recombines TRBV2 with TRBJ1-1; D call uncertain. Trimming removed 7 bases from V and 2 bases from J, with 17 bases in between. Looked up from germline, CDR1 is SNHLY and CDR2 is FYNNEI. This CDR3 has 15 residues. The CDR3 bases are TGTGCCAGCATAGGGAGCGGTGCCGCTAACACTGAAGCTTTCTTT. Translated, it gives CASIGSGAANTEAFF.

This clone was found once. V usage is TRBV9 and J usage is TRBJ1-1; D is ambiguous. Trimming took off 6 bases at V and 3 bases at J, with 12 bases between the two ends. Germline-derived CDR1 and CDR2 are SGDLS and YYNGEE. There are 13 residues in the CDR3. CDR3 protein: CASTPRPDTEAFF. DNA for the CDR3: TGTGCCAGCACACCTCGACCGGACACTGAAGCTTTCTTT.

V usage is TRBV15 and J usage is TRBJ2-5; D gene ambiguous. CDR1 and CDR2 (germline): LNHNV, YYDKDF (reference sequence). The germline V and J ends were trimmed by 1 base and 5 bases, with 14 bases remaining between them. The CDR3 is made up of 15 amino acids. The CDR3 DNA follows: TGTGCCACCAGCAGAGTCTGGCAGGCCCAGGAGACCCAGTACTTC. As protein: CATSRVWQAQETQYF.

This chain links TRBV6-1 with TRBJ1-3; D is ambiguous. V lost 5 bases and J 4 bases, leaving 6 bases between the germline ends. Germline CDR1 reads MNHNS; CDR2 reads SASEGT. The CDR3 loop spans 12 amino acids. CDR3 loop: CASSPGGNTIYF. The CDR3 nucleotides read TGTGCCAGCAGTCCCGGGGGAAACACCATATATTTT.

This rearrangement joins TRBV7-3 to TRBJ1-6, with TRBD1 as a possible D gene (5 bases). Trimming removed 2 bases from V and 8 bases from J, with 13 bases in between. The germline gives CDR1 SGHTA, CDR2 FQGTGA. This CDR3 is 15 amino acids long. CDR3 region: CASSLFPGKDSPLHF. The CDR3 DNA sequence: TGTGCCAGCAGCTTATTCCCAGGGAAGGATTCACCCCTCCACTTT.

The genes are TRBV9 and TRBJ2-2, with 12 bases lining up with TRBD2. Trimming at V came to 3 bases and at J to 4 bases, leaving 4 bases not matched to a gene. The CDR3 covers 16 residues. Germline CDR1 SGDLS, CDR2 YYNGEE. CDR3 region: CASSAGLAGFTGELFF. CDR3 DNA: TGTGCCAGCAGCGCAGGACTAGCGGGATTCACCGGGGAGCTGTTTTTT.

V usage is TRBV4-1 and J usage is TRBJ2-5; 12 bases line up with TRBD2. V dropped 4 bases and J dropped 3; count of bases not matched to a gene: 6. This CDR3 comprises 16 residues. In germline, CDR1 is MGHRA, CDR2 YSYEKL. Here the CDR3 reads CASSPKLAGGKETQYF. For the CDR3, the DNA is TGCGCCAGCAGCCCTAAACTAGCGGGGGGCAAAGAGACCCAGTACTTC.

This sequence joins TRBV10-2 and TRBJ2-2; D perhaps matches TRBD2 (6 bases). The CDR3 spans 15 residues. Trimming took 8 bases from V and 2 from J, leaving 15 bases between them. Germline V gene lookup returns CDR1 WSHSY and CDR2 SAAADI. CDR3 sequence reads: CASAGGSYNTGELFF. For the CDR3, the DNA is TGCGCCAGCGCCGGGGGATCGTACAACACCGGGGAGCTGTTTTTT.

The V and J genes are TRBV7-9 and TRBJ2-2, with 7 bases aligning to TRBD1. J lost 4 bases, V lost 5 bases, and 1 base had no gene match. The germline CDR1 and CDR2 sequences are SEHNR and FQNEAQ (reference sequence). The CDR3 loop spans 13 amino acids. CDR3 region: CASSRDSTGELFF. The CDR3 coding sequence is TGTGCCAGCAGCCGGGACAGCACCGGGGAGCTGTTTTTT.

The V call is TRBV5-1, the J call TRBJ2-5, with unresolved D. CDR3 length: 11 amino acids. Trimming cost V 2 bases and J 5 bases, with 4 bases left between them. Germline V CDR1 and CDR2: SGHRS, YFSETQ. This chain's CDR3 is CASSFHETQYF. The DNA for the CDR3 is TGCGCCAGCAGCTTCCATGAGACCCAGTACTTC.

This clone was picked up one time. This CDR3 is also generated by other DNA sequences in the sample. The chain couples TRBV28 to TRBJ1-1; D perhaps matches TRBD1 (5 bases). The V gene's germline CDR1 is MDHEN and CDR2 SYDVKM. Trimming pared 4 bases from V and 1 base from J, leaving 7 bases between. The CDR3 spans 13 residues. The CDR3 here is CASSSTGNTEAFF. The CDR3 DNA reads TGTGCCAGCAGTTCTACAGGGAACACTGAAGCTTTCTTT.

This clone appeared once. The chain has TRBV19 and TRBJ1-4; D gene uncertain. Between the trimmed V and J ends, which lost 1 base and 7 bases, there was a span of 13 bases. The CDR3 is 15 amino acids. The germline V gene encodes CDR1 LNHDA and CDR2 SQIVND (reference sequence). CDR3 coding DNA: TGTGCCAGTAGTATAGGAGGGCTTGAAGGTGAAAAACTGTTTTTT. Translation: CASSIGGLEGEKLFF.